These 23 T cell receptor beta chains were sequenced from one sample in a study of shared clonotypes between healthy human individuals. Some clones are missing from TCRdb's copy, which holds only in-frame ones; the method was immunoSEQ multiplex PCR. The repertoire includes 1.5 million to 2.5 million clones, approximately 95% of them detected once, and approximately 1.2% sits in the top ten. Cells designated naive CD8 were CD45RO-negative and were positively selected for CCR7, with terminally differentiated effector memory CD45RA+ cells excluded. The sample was naive CD8+ T cells sorted from blood. Source of these receptors: a man younger than 35 in good health.

V and J are TRBV4-1 and TRBJ2-1, with TRBD2 identical over 8 bases. The germline CDR1 and CDR2 sequences are MGHRA and YSYEKL. V trimming: 4 bases; J trimming: 4 bases; junction bases outside the gene matches: 9. The CDR3 sequence is 16 residues long. The CDR3 here is CASSRQTSGPYNEQFF. Written as DNA, the CDR3 is TGCGCCAGCAGCCGGCAAACTAGCGGACCATACAATGAGCAGTTCTTC.

The J gene is TRBJ2-5, the V gene TRBV15, with D perhaps matching TRBD2 (6 bases). This CDR3 region has 15 residues. Trimming removed 1 base at V and 1 base at J, with 10 bases between. In germline, CDR1 is LNHNV, CDR2 YYDKDF (reference sequence). The CDR3 protein is CATSRVRGFQETQYF. The CDR3 coding sequence is TGTGCCACCAGCAGAGTCCGGGGGTTCCAAGAGACCCAGTACTTC.

The chain is built from TRBV7-9 and TRBJ2-5; D possibly corresponds to TRBD1 (5 bases). Trimming pared 5 bases from V and 2 bases from J, leaving 12 bases between. This CDR3 comprises 14 residues. Germline CDR1 and CDR2: SEHNR and FQNEAQ (reference sequence). CDR3 amino acids: CASSLDRNQETQYF. CDR3 DNA: TGTGCCAGCAGCCTAGACAGAAATCAAGAGACCCAGTACTTC.

The rearrangement uses TRBV7-9 and TRBJ2-1, with a weak D call TRBD2 (5 bases). Germline V CDR1 and CDR2: SEHNR, FQNEAQ (reference sequence). V was clipped by 5 bases and J by 3 bases, with 14 bases between them. This CDR3 has 15 amino acids. The CDR3 region has the DNA TGTGCCAGCAGCACGACGGACTGGATCTACAATGAGCAGTTCTTC. Protein product: CASSTTDWIYNEQFF.

In its sample, this clone was seen once. This sample includes further DNA sequences coding for the same CDR3. CDR3 sequence (DNA): TGTGCCAGCAGTTTAAGTAGCGGGGGATACAATGAGCAGTTCTTC. As protein: CASSLSSGGYNEQFF. V gene TRBV27 combines with J gene TRBJ2-1, with TRBD2 identical over 9 bases. Germline V CDR1 and CDR2: MNHEY, SMNVEV (reference sequence). The CDR3 totals 15 residues. V shed 2 bases, J shed 4 bases, and the junction held 3 bases outside the gene matches.

The chain uses TRBV4-3 and TRBJ2-7; no clear D. Trimming cost V 6 bases and J 0 bases, with 12 bases left between them. Germline V lookup: CDR1 LGHNA, CDR2 YSLEER. The CDR3 length is 14 residues. The CDR3 region has the DNA TGCGCCAGCAGTCAATACCAGAGCTCCTACGAGCAGTACTTC. Amino acids: CASSQYQSSYEQYF.

The V call is TRBV4-2, the J call TRBJ1-4; TRBD1 is a possible D gene (5 bases). Germline V lookup: CDR1 LGHNA, CDR2 YNFKEQ. Trimming left V 4 bases short and J 5 bases short, with 20 bases between. CDR3 length equals 17 residues. As DNA, the CDR3 is TGTGCCAGCAGCCCCCTTGCGTCGGTTGGGGGAAATGAAAAACTGTTTTTT. Translation: CASSPLASVGGNEKLFF.

This chain joins TRBV6-1 and TRBJ1-3; TRBD1 is a possible D gene (5 bases). Trimming removed 4 bases at V and 4 bases at J, with 11 bases between. The germline V gene has CDR1 MNHNS and CDR2 SASEGT. CDR3 size: 14 residues. The CDR3 sequence is CASSGGATGNTIYF. DNA for the CDR3: TGTGCCAGCAGTGGCGGGGCAACCGGAAACACCATATATTTT.

The rearrangement uses TRBV27 and TRBJ2-7; TRBD1 agrees at 7 bases. The CDR3 totals 16 residues. CDR1 is MNHEY and CDR2 is SMNVEV in the germline V gene (reference sequence). V gave up 4 bases and J gave up 3 bases; unmatched junction bases: 12. Written as DNA, the CDR3 is TGTGCCAGCAGTTGGGCCCAAGGACAGGACTTCTACGAGCAGTACTTC. The encoded protein is CASSWAQGQDFYEQYF.

The gene calls are TRBV13 and TRBJ1-1; maybe TRBD1 (6 bases). CDR1 PRHDT and CDR2 FYEKMQ come from the germline V gene (reference sequence). The CDR3 consists of 19 residues. V was shortened by 8 bases and J by 1 base, with 29 bases between the two germline ends. CDR3 bases: TGTGCCAGCCAATGGGGGCATGGAAATGTGGGCCTAAAGAACACTGAAGCTTTCTTT. It encodes CASQWGHGNVGLKNTEAFF.

J is TRBJ2-7 and V is TRBV6-5; 10 bases agree with TRBD1. Germline V lookup: CDR1 MNHEY, CDR2 SVGAGI. The CDR3 is 14 amino acids. Trimming cost V 2 bases and J 5 bases; bases outside gene matches: 3. The DNA of the CDR3 is TGTGCCAGCAGTTACGGGACAGGGGACGACGAGCAGTACTTC. Translated: CASSYGTGDDEQYF.

The rearrangement uses TRBV27 and TRBJ2-5, with 9 bases that match TRBD2. Trimming at V came to 5 bases and at J to 5 bases, leaving 12 bases not matched to a gene. Germline V CDR1 and CDR2: MNHEY, SMNVEV (reference sequence). The length of the CDR3 is 16 residues. CDR3 region: CASSAIQAGGPETQYF. CDR3 in DNA: TGTGCCAGCAGTGCTATCCAGGCGGGGGGGCCTGAGACCCAGTACTTC.

This clone was recorded once. The CDR3 nucleotides read TGTGCCAGCAGTTATGCCCAGGGCCAAGAGACCCAGTACTTC. As protein: CASSYAQGQETQYF. This chain links TRBV6-5 with TRBJ2-5; TRBD1 is a possible D gene (5 bases). Germline V gene lookup returns CDR1 MNHEY and CDR2 SVGAGI. V gave up 3 bases and J gave up 1 base, with 9 bases separating them. The CDR3 is 14 residues long.

The J gene is TRBJ1-3, the V gene TRBV4-2; 10 positions agree with TRBD1. Germline CDR1 is LGHNA and CDR2 is YNFKEQ. The CDR3 runs 16 residues. Trimming at V came to 0 bases and at J to 2 bases, leaving 1 base not matched to a gene. The CDR3 protein is CASSQDGTGAGNTIYF. The CDR3 DNA reads TGTGCCAGCAGCCAAGACGGGACAGGGGCTGGAAACACCATATATTTT.

The chain joins TRBV7-6 to TRBJ2-7; D tentatively reads TRBD1 or TRBD2 (6 bases each). Trimming stripped 4 bases from V and 3 bases from J, with 19 bases between. Looked up from germline, CDR1 is SGHVS and CDR2 is FNYEAQ. The CDR3 extends over 16 amino acids. The DNA for the CDR3 is TGTGCCAGCAGCTCCATTCTGTCCGGGGGCCTCTACGAGCAGTACTTC. This encodes CASSSILSGGLYEQYF.

The V gene is TRBV5-4, the J gene TRBJ2-1; TRBD2 aligns across 10 bases. Trimming at V came to 4 bases and at J to 8 bases, leaving 15 bases not matched to a gene. The CDR3 is 17 amino acids. Looked up from germline, CDR1 is SGHNT and CDR2 is YYREEE (reference sequence). The CDR3 DNA is TGTGCCAGCAGCCCCCATCCCCGGACTAGCGGTGACGATGAGCAGTTCTTC. Protein: CASSPHPRTSGDDEQFF.

This chain links TRBV15 with TRBJ2-7; possibly TRBD2 for D (6 bases). V was cut by 0 bases and J by 1 base, with 13 bases left in between. CDR3 length: 16 residues. Germline V CDR1 and CDR2: LNHNV, YYDKDF (reference sequence). The CDR3 protein is CATSRDLAWASYEQYF. The CDR3 coding sequence is TGTGCCACCAGCAGAGATCTAGCGTGGGCTTCCTACGAGCAGTACTTC.

This rearrangement joins TRBV7-9 to TRBJ1-4; D remains unclear. The CDR3 loop spans 14 amino acids. Germline-derived CDR1 and CDR2 are SEHNR and FQNEAQ (reference sequence). Between the trimmed V and J ends, which lost 0 bases and 5 bases, there was a span of 7 bases. The CDR3 DNA reads TGTGCCAGCAGCTTAGCTTTTGGAAATGAAAAACTGTTTTTT. Its translation: CASSLAFGNEKLFF.

This chain uses TRBV5-6 with TRBJ1-2, with D perhaps TRBD1 (5 bases). From germline, CDR1 is SGHDT and CDR2 YYEEEE. Deletions cut 5 bases from V and 4 bases from J, with 21 bases between. This CDR3 is 16 amino acids long. Here the CDR3 DNA reads TGTGCCAGCAGACCCTGGGCGATTGGGGACTTCTATGGCTACACCTTC. Protein sequence: CASRPWAIGDFYGYTF.

The chain combines TRBV7-8 with TRBJ1-2; D not resolved. The germline gives CDR1 SGHVS, CDR2 FQNEAQ. V was shortened by 2 bases and J by 8 bases, with 15 bases between the two germline ends. The CDR3 totals 14 residues. CDR3 amino acids: CASSLITETNGYTF. DNA of the CDR3: TGTGCCAGCAGCTTAATAACTGAAACCAACGGCTACACCTTC.

The chain uses TRBV11-2 and TRBJ1-5; unclear D gene. The CDR3 is made up of 14 amino acids. With 1 base removed from V and 0 bases from J, the gap between germline ends came to 4 bases. CDR1 is SGHAT and CDR2 is FQNNGV in the germline V gene. CDR3 sequence: CASSLAYSNQPQHF. The CDR3 DNA sequence: TGTGCCAGCAGCTTAGCTTATAGCAATCAGCCCCAGCATTTT.

V and J are TRBV7-6 and TRBJ2-2; D is perhaps TRBD1 or TRBD2 (5 bases each). Trimming took 3 bases from V and 5 from J, leaving 13 bases between them. CDR3 size: 15 residues. The germline CDR1 and CDR2 sequences are SGHVS and FNYEAQ. The CDR3, as DNA: TGTGCCAGCAGCTTCGGGACCACCCCTACCGGGGAGCTGTTTTTT. Protein product: CASSFGTTPTGELFF.

The chain combines TRBV9 with TRBJ1-2; 7 bases line up with TRBD1. Germline CDR1 is SGDLS and CDR2 is YYNGEE. The CDR3 loop spans 14 amino acids. The V gene end was trimmed by 5 bases and the J gene end by 2 bases; junction bases not matched to a gene: 6. The CDR3 spells CASRADRSNYGYTF. The CDR3 DNA sequence: TGTGCCAGCAGGGCGGACAGGTCCAACTATGGCTACACCTTC.